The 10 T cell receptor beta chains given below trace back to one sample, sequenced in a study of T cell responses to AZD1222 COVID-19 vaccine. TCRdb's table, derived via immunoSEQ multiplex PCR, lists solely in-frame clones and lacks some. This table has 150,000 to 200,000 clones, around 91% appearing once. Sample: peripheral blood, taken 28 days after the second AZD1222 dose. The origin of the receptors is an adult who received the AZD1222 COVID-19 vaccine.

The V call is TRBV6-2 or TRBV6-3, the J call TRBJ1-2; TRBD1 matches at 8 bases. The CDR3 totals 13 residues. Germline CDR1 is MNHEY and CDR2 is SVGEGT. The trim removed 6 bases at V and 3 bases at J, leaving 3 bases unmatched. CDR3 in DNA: TGTGCCAGCAGCCCGACAGGGGACTATGGCTACACCTTC. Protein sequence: CASSPTGDYGYTF.

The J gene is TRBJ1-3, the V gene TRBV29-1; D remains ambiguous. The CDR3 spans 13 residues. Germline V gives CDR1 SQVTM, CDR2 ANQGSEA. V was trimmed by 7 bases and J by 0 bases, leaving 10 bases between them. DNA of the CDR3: TGCAGCGCTTCACCGAGCTCTGGAAACACCATATATTTT. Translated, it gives CSASPSSGNTIYF.

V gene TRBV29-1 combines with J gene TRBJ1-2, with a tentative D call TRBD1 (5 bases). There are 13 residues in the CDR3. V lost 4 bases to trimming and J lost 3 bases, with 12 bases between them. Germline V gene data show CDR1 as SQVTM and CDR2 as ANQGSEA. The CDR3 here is CSVGQGEDYGYTF. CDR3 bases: TGCAGCGTTGGTCAGGGTGAGGACTATGGCTACACCTTC.

CDR3 protein: CASSLGPGPVSYGYTF. DNA for the CDR3: TGCGCCAGCAGCTTGGGGCCGGGGCCCGTGAGCTATGGCTACACCTTC. The chain employs TRBV5-1 and TRBJ1-2, with a weak D call TRBD1 (5 bases). Germline CDR1 SGHRS, CDR2 YFSETQ. The V end lost 0 bases, the J end lost 4 bases, and 16 bases lay between the germline ends. CDR3 size: 16 residues.

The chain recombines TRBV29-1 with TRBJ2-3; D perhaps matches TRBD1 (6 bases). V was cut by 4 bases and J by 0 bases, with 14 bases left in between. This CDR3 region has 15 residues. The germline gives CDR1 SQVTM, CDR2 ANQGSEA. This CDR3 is CSVAGDKTSTDTQYF. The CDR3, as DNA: TGCAGCGTTGCAGGGGACAAGACTAGCACAGATACGCAGTATTTT.

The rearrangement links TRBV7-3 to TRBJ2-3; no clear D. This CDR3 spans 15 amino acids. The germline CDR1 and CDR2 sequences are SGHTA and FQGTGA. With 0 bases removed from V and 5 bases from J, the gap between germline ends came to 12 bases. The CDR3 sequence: CASSLTSTTQDTQYF. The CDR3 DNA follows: TGTGCCAGCAGCTTAACATCAACGACCCAAGATACGCAGTATTTT. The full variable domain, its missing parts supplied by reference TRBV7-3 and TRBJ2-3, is GAGVSQTPSNKVTEKGKYVELRCDPISGHTALYWYRQSLGQGPEFLIYFQGTGAADDSGLPNDRFFAVRPEGSVSTLKIQRTERGDSAVYLCASSLTSTTQDTQYFGPGTRLTVL.

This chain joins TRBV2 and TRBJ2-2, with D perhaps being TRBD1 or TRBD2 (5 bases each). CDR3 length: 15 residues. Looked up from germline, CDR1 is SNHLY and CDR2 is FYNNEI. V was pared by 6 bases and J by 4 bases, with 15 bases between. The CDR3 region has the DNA TGTGCCAGCAGGCAAACCGCAGGGACCACCGGGGAGCTGTTTTTT. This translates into CASRQTAGTTGELFF.

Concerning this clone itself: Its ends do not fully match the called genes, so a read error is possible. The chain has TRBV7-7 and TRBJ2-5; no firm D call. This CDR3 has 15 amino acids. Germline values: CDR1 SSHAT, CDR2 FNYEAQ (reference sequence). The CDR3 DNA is TGTGCTAGCAGCTCCCGTCCTTGGACCGGCGAGACCCAGTACTTC. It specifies CASSSRPWTGETQYF.

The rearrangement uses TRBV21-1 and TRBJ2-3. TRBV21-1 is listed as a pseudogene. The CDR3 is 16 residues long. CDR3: CASSKWSRLPTDTQYF. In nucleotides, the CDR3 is TGTGCCAGCAGCAAATGGTCCCGATTGCCCACAGATACGCAGTATTTT.

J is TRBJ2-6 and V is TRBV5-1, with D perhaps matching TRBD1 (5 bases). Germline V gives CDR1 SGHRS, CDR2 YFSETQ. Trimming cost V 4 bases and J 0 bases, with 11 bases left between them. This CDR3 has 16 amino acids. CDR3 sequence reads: CASSLSRDSGANVLTF. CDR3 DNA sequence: TGCGCCAGCAGCCTGAGCAGGGACTCTGGGGCCAACGTCCTGACTTTC.